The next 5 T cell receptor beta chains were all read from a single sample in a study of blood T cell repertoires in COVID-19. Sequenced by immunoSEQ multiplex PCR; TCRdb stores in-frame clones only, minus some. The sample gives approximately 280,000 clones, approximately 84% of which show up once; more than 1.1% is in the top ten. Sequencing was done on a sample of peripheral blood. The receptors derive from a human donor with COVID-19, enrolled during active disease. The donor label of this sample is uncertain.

CDR3 nucleotides: TGTGCCAGCAGCTCACTAGCGGGAGAAGATACGCAGTATTTT. This encodes CASSSLAGEDTQYF. This chain links TRBV5-6 with TRBJ2-3, with 11 bases aligning to TRBD2. Germline lookup yields CDR1 SGHDT and CDR2 YYEEEE. Germline trimming cut 3 bases from V and 5 bases from J; bases unmatched to any gene: 2. The CDR3 consists of 14 residues.

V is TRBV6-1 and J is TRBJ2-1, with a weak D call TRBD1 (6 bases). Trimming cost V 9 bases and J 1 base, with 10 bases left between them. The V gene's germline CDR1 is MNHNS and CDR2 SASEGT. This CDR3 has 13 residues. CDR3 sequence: CASVQGSYNEQFF. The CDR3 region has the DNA TGTGCCAGTGTACAGGGTTCCTACAATGAGCAGTTCTTC.

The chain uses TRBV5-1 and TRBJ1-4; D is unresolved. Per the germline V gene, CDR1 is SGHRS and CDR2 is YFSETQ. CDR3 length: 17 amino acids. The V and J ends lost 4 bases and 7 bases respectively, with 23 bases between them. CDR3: CASSLEPGNVEREKLFF. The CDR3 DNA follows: TGCGCCAGCAGCCTCGAGCCCGGGAATGTCGAGCGTGAAAAACTGTTTTTT. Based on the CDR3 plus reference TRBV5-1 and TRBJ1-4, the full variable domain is KAGVTQTPRYLIKTRGQQVTLSCSPISGHRSVSWYQQTPGQGLQFLFEYFSETQRNKGNFPGRFSGRQFSNSRSEMNVSTLELGDSALYLCASSLEPGNVEREKLFFGSGTQLSVL.

Here the CDR3 reads CASSSLAGTNTGELFF. The CDR3 DNA reads TGCGCCAGCAGCTCACTAGCGGGAACGAACACCGGGGAGCTGTTTTTT. This sequence joins TRBV5-1 and TRBJ2-2, with 10 nucleotides matching TRBD2. This CDR3 comprises 16 residues. V gave up 3 bases and J gave up 0 bases; unmatched junction bases: 2. The germline CDR1 and CDR2 sequences are SGHRS and YFSETQ. Full variable domain (rest looked up from reference TRBV5-1 and TRBJ2-2): KAGVTQTPRYLIKTRGQQVTLSCSPISGHRSVSWYQQTPGQGLQFLFEYFSETQRNKGNFPGRFSGRQFSNSRSEMNVSTLELGDSALYLCASSSLAGTNTGELFFGEGSRLTVL.

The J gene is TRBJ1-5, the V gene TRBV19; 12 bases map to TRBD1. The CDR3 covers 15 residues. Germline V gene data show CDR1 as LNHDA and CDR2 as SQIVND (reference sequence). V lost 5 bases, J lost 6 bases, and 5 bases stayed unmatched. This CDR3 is CASSGGTGGLQPQHF. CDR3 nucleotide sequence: TGTGCCAGTAGTGGGGGGACAGGGGGCCTTCAGCCCCAGCATTTT.